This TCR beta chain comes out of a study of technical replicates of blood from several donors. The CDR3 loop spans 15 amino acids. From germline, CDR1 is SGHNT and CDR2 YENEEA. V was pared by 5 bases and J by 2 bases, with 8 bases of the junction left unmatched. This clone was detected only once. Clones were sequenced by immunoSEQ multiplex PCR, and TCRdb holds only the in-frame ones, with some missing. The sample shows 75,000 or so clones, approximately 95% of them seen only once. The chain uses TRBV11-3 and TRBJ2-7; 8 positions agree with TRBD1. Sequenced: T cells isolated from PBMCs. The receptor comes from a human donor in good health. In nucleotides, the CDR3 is TGTGCCAGCAGCGCTTCCGGGACAGGAGCCTACGAGCAGTACTTC. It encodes CASSASGTGAYEQYF.